The sequence of this TCR beta chain was determined in a study of T cells in Graves' hyperthyroidism and ophthalmopathy (dated by TCRdb to about 2019). For the study in its entirety: Peripheral blood samples were taken at initial diagnosis, before any treatment was given. TCR V-J signatures able to tell the groups apart were searched for in a discovery cohort of some 97 patients, of whom 43 had Graves' ophthalmopathy and roughly 59 had stable Graves' hyperthyroidism. An independent validation cohort of under 20 hyperthyroidism patients and 17 patients who later progressed to ophthalmopathy tested prospective prediction of ophthalmopathy. The 75 to 100 discovery patients were divided at random into training and test sets in a 7:3 ratio. Thyroid tissue and blood T-cell repertoires from about six Graves' hyperthyroidism patients were also compared in the study. After sampling, hyperthyroidism patients received methimazole starting at 30 mg daily, and ophthalmopathy patients received high-dose intravenous methylprednisolone. The paper reports TCR Vbeta CDR3 sequencing of 135 peripheral blood samples: approximately 41 ophthalmopathy, some 80 hyperthyroidism and roughly 17 progressor patients. The study at large found these results: No statistical method was used to fix the sample size in advance, and group allocation was not hidden from the investigators. A 13 V-J signature model separated ophthalmopathy from stable hyperthyroidism, with approximately 87% sensitivity and about 81% specificity in cross-validation and 80%/75% in testing. During validation, the model predicted progression to ophthalmopathy a median of approximately 6.5 months ahead of onset, with more than 60% sensitivity and roughly 72% specificity. Blood samples also contained most of the expanded thyroid clonotypes (frequency above 0.001), which suggests that blood repertoires may reflect thyroid immune responses.

The TCR beta CDR3 regions were amplified from RNA transcripts. The first round of RT-PCR for the TCR CDR3 was performed with the HTBI primer set and the Qiagen OneStep RT-PCR kit. A second multiplex PCR round built the libraries, followed by size selection and purification. The libraries were sequenced on an Illumina HiSeq2000 using paired-end 100 bp reads. On the authors' methods: SOAPnuke was used to process the raw data, with reads discarded if the reads contained adapters or uncalled bases, had a mean Phred below 15, or lacked an exact constant-primer or identifier match. High-quality paired reads were merged with COPE v1.2.5, and unique nucleotide sequences were defined as clonotypes. MiTCR v1.1 was used to align the clonotypes against IMGT TRBV, TRBD and TRBJ reference segments. Only V-J combinations with frequency above 0.0001, covering about 99% of repertoires, were analysed. The TCS score was defined as F50 (clonal expansion) divided by E x V (chaos), with BLOSUM62-based TCRdist calculated between CDR3 peptides within each V-J. Welch's t-statistics and random forest reduced around 550 V-J features to 10 to 15, which were used in a naive Bayes classifier (R e1071). TCRdb trimmed the raw reads at Q25, called clones with MiXCR and kept productive beta chains. Each entry merges the rows of one CDR3 protein and shows their most common DNA and genes. V and J calls and clone size were set by TCRdb, not the authors. This sample holds over 500,000 distinct CDR3 sequences; less than 15% were observed only once. Around 14% of the sample is in the top ten clones.

Stable Graves' hyperthyroidism was defined as no progression to ophthalmopathy during 18 months of follow-up. Hyperthyroidism patients were newly diagnosed, had a disease duration of under 2 months, and were aged 18 to 65 years. The study excluded patients with uncontrolled infections, other autoimmune diseases, pregnancy or lactation. Diagnoses were based on clinical symptoms, serum thyroxine and TRAb, thyroid ultrasound and orbital computed tomography. PBMCs were separated from over 9 ml of fresh peripheral blood using Ficoll-Paque density gradient centrifugation. Trizol reagent was used to extract total RNA, and RNA quality was then checked on an Agilent 2100 Bioanalyzer. Of note for this clonotype: The target of this receptor is not known. One base away there is no much larger clone; base qualities are not given.

Sequencing used blood. The TCR sequence derives from a middle-aged woman with Graves' hyperthyroidism.

The CDR3 sequence is CASSLEAGVPLEQYF. The DNA sequence is given as TGTGCCAGCAGCTTAGAAGCAGGGGTCCCTCTCGAGCAGTACTTC. The chain is assembled from TRBV7-9 and TRBJ2-7; a tentative D call is TRBD1 (6 bases match). Trimming removed 1 base from V and 6 bases from J, leaving 16 bases between the germline ends. As encoded in the germline V gene (reference sequence), CDR1 is SEHNR while CDR2 is FQNEAQ. From its cysteine to its phenylalanine, the CDR3 spans 15 amino acids. The only DNA kept is the CDR3, 45 bases in frame from the first base.